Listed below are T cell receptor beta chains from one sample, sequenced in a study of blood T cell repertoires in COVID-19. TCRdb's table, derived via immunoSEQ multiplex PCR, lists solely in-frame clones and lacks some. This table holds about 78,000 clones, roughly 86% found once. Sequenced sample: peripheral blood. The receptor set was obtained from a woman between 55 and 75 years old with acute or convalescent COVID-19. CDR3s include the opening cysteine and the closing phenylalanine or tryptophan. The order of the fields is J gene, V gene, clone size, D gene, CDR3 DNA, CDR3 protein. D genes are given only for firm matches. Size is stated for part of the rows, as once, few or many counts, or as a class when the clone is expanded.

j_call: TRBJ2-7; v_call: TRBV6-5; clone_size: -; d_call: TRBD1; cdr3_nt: TGTGCCAGCAGCGTGGGACAGGGCCGCAACGAGCAGTACTTC; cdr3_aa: CASSVGQGRNEQYF
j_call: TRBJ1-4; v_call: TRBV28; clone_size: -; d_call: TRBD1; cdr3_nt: TGTGCCAGCAGTTTAGATAAGACAGGGGGAGGTTTTACTGAAAAACTGTTTTTT; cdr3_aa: CASSLDKTGGGFTEKLFF
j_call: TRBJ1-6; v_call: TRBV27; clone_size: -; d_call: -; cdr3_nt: TGTGCCAGCAGGATTACCGGGACACGTAATTCACCCCTCCACTTT; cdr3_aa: CASRITGTRNSPLHF
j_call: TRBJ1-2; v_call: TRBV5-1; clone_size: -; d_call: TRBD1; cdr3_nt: TGCGCCAGCAGCACCACGACCAGGGGGTACGGCTACACCTTC; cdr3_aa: CASSTTTRGYGYTF
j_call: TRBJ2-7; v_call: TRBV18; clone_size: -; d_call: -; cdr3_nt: TGTGCCAGCTCACCGAGGGTCCAATACGAGCAGTACTTC; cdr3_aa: CASSPRVQYEQYF
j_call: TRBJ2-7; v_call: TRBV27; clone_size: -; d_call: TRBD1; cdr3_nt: TGTGCCAGCAGTTTCGGGACAGGTACCTACGAGCAGTACTTC; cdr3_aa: CASSFGTGTYEQYF
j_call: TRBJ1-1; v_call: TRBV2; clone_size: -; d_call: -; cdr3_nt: TGTGCCAGCACCCAACAGGGCCTTGCCGGTGAAGCTTTCTTT; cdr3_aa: CASTQQGLAGEAFF
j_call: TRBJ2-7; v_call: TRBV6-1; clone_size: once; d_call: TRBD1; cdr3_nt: TGTGCCAGCAGTGAAATACAGGGGAACGAGCAGTACTTC; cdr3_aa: CASSEIQGNEQYF
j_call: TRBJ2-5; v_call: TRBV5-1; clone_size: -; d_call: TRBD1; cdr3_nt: TGCGCCAGCAGCCCGACCGGGACAGTTGTTCAAGAGACCCAGTACTTC; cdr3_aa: CASSPTGTVVQETQYF
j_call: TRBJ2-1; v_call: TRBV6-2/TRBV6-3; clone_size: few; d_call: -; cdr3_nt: TGTGCCAGCAGTTCAAGGGGGTTTTACAATGAGCAGTTCTTC; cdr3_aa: CASSSRGFYNEQFF
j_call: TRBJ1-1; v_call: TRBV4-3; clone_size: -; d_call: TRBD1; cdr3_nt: TGCGCCAGCAGCCAAGAGGGGGGTAGGGACAGGGGATATGAAGCTTTCTTT; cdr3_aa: CASSQEGGRDRGYEAFF
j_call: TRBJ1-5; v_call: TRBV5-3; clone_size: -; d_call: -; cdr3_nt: TGTGCCAGAAGCTTGGTAACACCAAATCAGCCCCAGCATTTT; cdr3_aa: CARSLVTPNQPQHF
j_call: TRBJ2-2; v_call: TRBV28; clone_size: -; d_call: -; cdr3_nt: TGTGCCAGCGGAGAGGACAAGACCGGGGAGCTGTTTTTT; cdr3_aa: CASGEDKTGELFF
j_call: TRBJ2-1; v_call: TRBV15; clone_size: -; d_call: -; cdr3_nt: TGTGCCACCAGCTTAACAGGGCGGGAGCAGTTCTTC; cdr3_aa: CATSLTGREQFF
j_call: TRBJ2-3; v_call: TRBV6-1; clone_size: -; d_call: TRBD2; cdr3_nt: TGTGCCAGCAGTGAGACTATGCGGGGGGGCGGAGGTACGCAGTATTTT; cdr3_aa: CASSETMRGGGGTQYF
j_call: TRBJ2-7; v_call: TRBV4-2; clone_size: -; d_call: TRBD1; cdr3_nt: TGTGCCAGCAGCCAAATTGGACAGGGCCGCGAGCAGTACTTC; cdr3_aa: CASSQIGQGREQYF
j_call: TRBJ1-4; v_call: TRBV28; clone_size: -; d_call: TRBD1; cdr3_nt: TGTGCCAGCAGTCCTACAGGGGCGTATAATGAAAAACTGTTTTTT; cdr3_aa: CASSPTGAYNEKLFF
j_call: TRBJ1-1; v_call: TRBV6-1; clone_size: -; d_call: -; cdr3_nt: TGTGCCAGCAGTGAAGCCCGCGGGATAAAACTGGGCACTGAAGCTTTCTTT; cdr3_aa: CASSEARGIKLGTEAFF
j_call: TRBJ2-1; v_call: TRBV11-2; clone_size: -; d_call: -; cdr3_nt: TGTGCCAGCAGTTCTTCCCCCGGGATCGAGCAGTTCTTC; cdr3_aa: CASSSSPGIEQFF
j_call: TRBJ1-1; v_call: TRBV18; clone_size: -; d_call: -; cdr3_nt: TGTGCCAGCTCATCACAGCGCTGGAGCACTGAAGCTTTCTTT; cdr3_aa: CASSSQRWSTEAFF
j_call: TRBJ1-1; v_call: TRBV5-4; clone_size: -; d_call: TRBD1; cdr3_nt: TGTGCCAGCAGCTCCCCCGGGACAGGGAATTTCGGCACTGAAGCTTTCTTT; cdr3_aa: CASSSPGTGNFGTEAFF
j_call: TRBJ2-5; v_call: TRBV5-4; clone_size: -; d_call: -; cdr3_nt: TGTGCCAGCAGCTTAGGTCTAGCCGGAGAGACCCAGTACTTC; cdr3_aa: CASSLGLAGETQYF
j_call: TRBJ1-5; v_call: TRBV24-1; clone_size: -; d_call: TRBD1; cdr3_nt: TGTGCCACCAGTGATGGGACAGTCAATCAGCCCCAGCATTTT; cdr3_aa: CATSDGTVNQPQHF
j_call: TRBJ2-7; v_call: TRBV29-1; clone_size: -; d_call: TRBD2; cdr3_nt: TGCAGCGTCCCTACTAGCGGGAGGGGGATTAAGGACGAGCAGTACTTC; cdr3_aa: CSVPTSGRGIKDEQYF
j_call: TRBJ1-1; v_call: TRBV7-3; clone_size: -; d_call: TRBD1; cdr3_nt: TGTGCCAGCAGCCCCACTGGACAGGGCGGTGCTTTCTTT; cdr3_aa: CASSPTGQGGAFF
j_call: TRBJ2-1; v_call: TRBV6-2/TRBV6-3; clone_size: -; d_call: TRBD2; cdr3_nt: TGTGCCAGCAGCCGAGTGGGACTAGCGGGACGCAATGAGCAGTTCTTC; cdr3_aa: CASSRVGLAGRNEQFF
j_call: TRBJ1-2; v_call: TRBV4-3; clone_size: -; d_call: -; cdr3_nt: TGCGCCAGCAGCCAAGAGCACAGGGAGTATGGCTACACCTTC; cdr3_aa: CASSQEHREYGYTF
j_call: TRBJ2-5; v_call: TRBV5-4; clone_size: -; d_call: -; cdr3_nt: TGTGCCAGCAGCTTGGGGCGGACTGTTGCAGAGACCCAGTACTTC; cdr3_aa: CASSLGRTVAETQYF
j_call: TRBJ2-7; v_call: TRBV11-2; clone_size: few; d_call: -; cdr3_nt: TGTGCCAGCAGCCCCCCCCTGGGTATCCAGGGTGGATACGAGCAGTACTTC; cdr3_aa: CASSPPLGIQGGYEQYF
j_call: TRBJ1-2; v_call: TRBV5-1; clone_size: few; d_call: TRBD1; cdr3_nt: TGCGCCAGCAGCCCGGGACAGGGGACTTTGAACTATGGCTACACCTTC; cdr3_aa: CASSPGQGTLNYGYTF